Listed below are T cell receptor beta chains from one sample, sequenced in a study of T-cell memory formation after mild COVID-19. One entry per CDR3 protein results from TCRdb running MiXCR on the 5' RACE reads. The sample lists about 160,000 distinct CDR3 sequences, 31% occurring once. Sequencing was performed on PBMCs or a T cell subset sorted from them (not recorded which). These receptors originate from an adult woman who had mild COVID-19 (a few samples of this study predate the infection). Cell type and time point are not known. Each CDR3 is given without its conserved first and last residue. Each record gives: V gene, J gene, CDR3 protein.

TRBV24-1	TRBJ1-1	ATSGQQGRNTEAF
TRBV9	TRBJ2-1	ASTARDGTYNEQF
TRBV7-6	TRBJ1-5	ASSSRGQVNQPQH
TRBV24-1	TRBJ2-7	ATSFGVGEQY
TRBV4-3	TRBJ2-1	ASSQGQGLDNEQF
TRBV7-3	TRBJ1-4	ASSSTLNEKLF
TRBV5-6	TRBJ1-1	ASSLFVNTEAF
TRBV13	TRBJ2-1	ASSLDTLTGGQF
TRBV9	TRBJ2-3	ASSVFIGQETTDTQY
TRBV7-9	TRBJ1-3	ASSPKGSSGNTIY
TRBV12-3/TRBV12-4	TRBJ2-3	ASSSSVQGGTDTQY
TRBV12-3/TRBV12-4	TRBJ2-7	ASARILSYPNEQY
TRBV4-1	TRBJ1-1	ASSGRDEYTEAF
TRBV29-1	TRBJ2-1	SVERRLAGDNEQF
TRBV20-1	TRBJ2-7	SPRTVSSYEQY
TRBV10-3	TRBJ2-7	AISAGLRDPPGEQY
TRBV5-1	TRBJ1-1	ASSLEGHKDMNTEAF
TRBV28	TRBJ1-5	ASSPREYQPQH
TRBV20-1	TRBJ1-5	SALGVGFTGQPQH
TRBV29-1	TRBJ1-1	SSRAGMNTEAF
TRBV10-3	TRBJ2-7	AISESGYEQY
TRBV4-1	TRBJ2-7	ASSQPGLYEQY
TRBV4-3	TRBJ2-7	ASSLDPGPYEQY
TRBV20-1	TRBJ2-7	SARAPGTSGYEQY
TRBV15	TRBJ2-7	ATSRDRDRYEQY
TRBV9	TRBJ2-2	ASSGPVSGELF
TRBV7-2	TRBJ2-1	ASSLEPGRTYEQF
TRBV3-1	TRBJ1-1	ASSQVHDGTEAF